The clone carrying this TCR beta chain has just a few counts. TCRdb reprocessed the reads with MiXCR, giving one entry per CDR3 protein. Among hundreds of thousands of distinct CDR3 sequences listed, around 6.4% were seen once. These data originate in a study of T cell repertoires in cytomegalovirus infection. The germline CDR1 and CDR2 sequences are SEHNR and FQNEAQ (reference sequence). The ends lost 6 bases at V and 4 bases at J; junction bases unmatched: 12. This CDR3 is 16 amino acids long. The V and J genes are TRBV7-9 and TRBJ1-2; 9 bases map to TRBD1. The source material was PBMCs. The receptor was isolated from a human donor in good health (CMV status not recorded). Some clones in this sample may be carry-over from other donors' samples. As DNA, the CDR3 is TGTGCCAGCAGGGGCGAAGGACAGGGGAGAAGCTATGGCTACACCTTC. Its translation: CASRGEGQGRSYGYTF.